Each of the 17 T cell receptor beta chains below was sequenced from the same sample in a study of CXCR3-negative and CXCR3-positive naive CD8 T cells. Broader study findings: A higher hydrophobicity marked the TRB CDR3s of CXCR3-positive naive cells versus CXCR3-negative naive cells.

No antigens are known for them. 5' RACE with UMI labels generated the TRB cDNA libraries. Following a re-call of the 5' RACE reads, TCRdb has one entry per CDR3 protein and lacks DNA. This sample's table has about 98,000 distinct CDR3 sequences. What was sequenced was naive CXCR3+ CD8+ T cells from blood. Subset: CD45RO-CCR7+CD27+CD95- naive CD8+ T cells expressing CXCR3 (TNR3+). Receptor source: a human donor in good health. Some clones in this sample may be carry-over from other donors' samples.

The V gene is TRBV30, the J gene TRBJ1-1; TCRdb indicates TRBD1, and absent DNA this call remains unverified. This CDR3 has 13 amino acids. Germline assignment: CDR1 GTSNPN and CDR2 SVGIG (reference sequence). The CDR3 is CAWATGLNTEAFF.

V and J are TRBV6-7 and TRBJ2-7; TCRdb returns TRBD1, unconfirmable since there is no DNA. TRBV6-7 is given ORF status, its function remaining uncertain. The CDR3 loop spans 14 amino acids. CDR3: CASSYPRDRVRQYF.

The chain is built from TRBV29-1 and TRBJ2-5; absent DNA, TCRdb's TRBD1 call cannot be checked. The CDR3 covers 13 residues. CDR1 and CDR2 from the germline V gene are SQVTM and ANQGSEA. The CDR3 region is CSGWTGGQETQYF.

CDR3 protein: CASSNRQGSYNEQFF. V and J are TRBV13 and TRBJ2-1; no DNA is available, so the TRBD1 call from TCRdb remains unchecked. Germline CDR1 PRHDT, CDR2 FYEKMQ (reference sequence). The CDR3 length is 15 residues.

The CDR3 sequence: CATSRDSGTGANVLTF. The chain has TRBV15 and TRBJ2-6; TCRdb indicates TRBD1, and absent DNA this call remains unverified. This CDR3 spans 16 amino acids. The germline V gene encodes CDR1 LNHNV and CDR2 YYDKDF (reference sequence).

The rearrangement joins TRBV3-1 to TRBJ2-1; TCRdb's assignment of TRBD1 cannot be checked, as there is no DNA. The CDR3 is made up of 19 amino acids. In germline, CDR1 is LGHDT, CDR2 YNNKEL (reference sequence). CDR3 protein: CASRRKGGRTEQIQAEQFF.

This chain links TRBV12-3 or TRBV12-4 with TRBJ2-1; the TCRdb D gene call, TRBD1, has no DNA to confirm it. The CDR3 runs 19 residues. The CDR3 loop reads CASSPPPGQGLGSYNEQFF.

The CDR3 loop is CASSQAPGQTYEQYF. The V and J genes are TRBV4-1 and TRBJ2-7; TCRdb designates TRBD1, a call that cannot be tested without DNA. From germline, CDR1 is MGHRA and CDR2 YSYEKL. The length of the CDR3 is 15 residues.

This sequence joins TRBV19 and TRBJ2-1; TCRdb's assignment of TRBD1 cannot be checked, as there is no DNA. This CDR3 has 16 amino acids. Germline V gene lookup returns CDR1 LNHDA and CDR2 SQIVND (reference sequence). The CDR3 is CASSIEARGLYNEQFF.

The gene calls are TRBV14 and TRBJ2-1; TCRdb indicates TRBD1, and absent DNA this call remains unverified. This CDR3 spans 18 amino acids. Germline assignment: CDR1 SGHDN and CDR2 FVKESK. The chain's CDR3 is CASSQGWTGDSSYNEQFF. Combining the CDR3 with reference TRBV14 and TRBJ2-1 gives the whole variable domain EAGVTQFPSHSVIEKGQTVTLRCDPISGHDNLYWYRRVMGKEIKFLLHFVKESKQDESGMPNNRFLAERTGGTYSTLKVQPAELEDSGVYFCASSQGWTGDSSYNEQFFGPGTRLTVL.

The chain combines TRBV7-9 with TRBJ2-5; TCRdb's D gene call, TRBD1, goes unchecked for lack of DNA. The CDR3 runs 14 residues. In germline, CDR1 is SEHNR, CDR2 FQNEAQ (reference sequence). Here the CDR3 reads CASSQDRDQETQYF.

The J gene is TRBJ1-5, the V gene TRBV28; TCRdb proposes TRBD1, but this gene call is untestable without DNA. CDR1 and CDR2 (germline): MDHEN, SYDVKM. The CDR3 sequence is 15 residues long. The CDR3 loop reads CASSEPGSPNQPQHF.

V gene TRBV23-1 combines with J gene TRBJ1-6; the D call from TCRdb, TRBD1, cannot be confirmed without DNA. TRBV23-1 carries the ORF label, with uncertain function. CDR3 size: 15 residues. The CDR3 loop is CASSQRQGRNSPLHF.

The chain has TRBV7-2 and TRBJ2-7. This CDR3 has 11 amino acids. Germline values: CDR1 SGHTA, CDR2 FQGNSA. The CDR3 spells CASSLAGEQYF.

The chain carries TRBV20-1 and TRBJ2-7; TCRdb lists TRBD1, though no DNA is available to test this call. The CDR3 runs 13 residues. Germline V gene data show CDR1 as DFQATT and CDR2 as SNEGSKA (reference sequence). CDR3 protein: CSARYQGMYEQYF.

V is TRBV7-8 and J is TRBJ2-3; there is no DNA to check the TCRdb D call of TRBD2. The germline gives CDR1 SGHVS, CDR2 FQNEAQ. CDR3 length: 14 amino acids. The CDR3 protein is CASTEGGWADTQYF.

This chain's CDR3 is CASHRPAGGHEQFF. This chain joins TRBV27 and TRBJ2-1; TCRdb's D call, TRBD1, is unchecked because there is no DNA. This CDR3 is built from 14 residues. The germline V gene encodes CDR1 MNHEY and CDR2 SMNVEV (reference sequence).